Presented here are 9 T cell receptor beta chains from one specimen sequenced in a study of neurological immune-mediated disorders. TCRdb passed the 5' RACE reads through MiXCR, listing each CDR3 protein once. The table includes roughly 70,000 distinct CDR3 sequences, roughly 4.4% detected once. Sequencing was done on a sample of PBMCs. The receptors come from a woman in her 70s with multiple sclerosis.

This clonotype has a count of ten or more. The V gene is TRBV5-1, the J gene TRBJ2-3, with 12 bases identical to TRBD2. The CDR3 covers 16 residues. V was pared by 0 bases and J by 2 bases, with 1 base of the junction left unmatched. The germline CDR1 and CDR2 sequences are SGHRS and YFSETQ. In DNA form, the CDR3 reads TGCGCCAGCAGCTTGGGGACTAGCGGGACCACAGATACGCAGTATTTT. Translation gives CASSLGTSGTTDTQYF.

This clonotype was detected many times. The chain employs TRBV6-2 or TRBV6-3 and TRBJ2-7, with 14 nucleotides matching TRBD2. The CDR3 is 15 residues long. The ends lost 6 bases at V and 5 bases at J; junction bases unmatched: 6. Germline V gene lookup returns CDR1 MNHEY and CDR2 SVGEGT. The CDR3 sequence is CASSSGLAGGNEQYF. The CDR3 bases are TGTGCCAGCAGCTCCGGACTAGCGGGAGGCAACGAGCAGTACTTC.

This clonotype was seen many times. The J gene is TRBJ2-3, the V gene TRBV7-8, with a weak D call TRBD2 (6 bases). Germline loops: CDR1 SGHVS, CDR2 FQNEAQ. The V end lost 1 base, the J end lost 6 bases, and 11 bases lay between the germline ends. The CDR3 is 14 residues long. CDR3 region: CASSLGGGSDTQYF. CDR3 nucleotides: TGTGCCAGCAGCTTAGGAGGAGGGTCTGATACGCAGTATTTT.

With respect to this clonotype: At one of its ends the junction is not consistent with the germline gene, which may arise from a read error. The V and J genes are TRBV12-3 or TRBV12-4 and TRBJ2-7; possible D gene TRBD2, 5 bases. This CDR3 has 12 amino acids. CDR3: CASSLAAYEQYF. CDR3 in DNA: TGTGCCAGCAGTCTAGCCGCCTACGAGCAGTACTTC.

This clonotype was picked up many times. CDR3 region: CASSSGRIRNTEAFF. The CDR3 DNA sequence: TGTGCCAGCAGCTCCGGACGGATCAGAAACACTGAAGCTTTCTTT. The chain has TRBV7-2 and TRBJ1-1; D is undetermined. Trimming took 4 bases from V and 2 from J, leaving 14 bases between them. Germline CDR1 and CDR2: SGHTA and FQGNSA. The CDR3 has 15 residues.

The chain couples TRBV20-1 to TRBJ2-4, with 9 bases fitting TRBD1. The CDR3 sequence is 12 residues long. Looked up from germline, CDR1 is DFQATT and CDR2 is SNEGSKA (reference sequence). V dropped 6 bases and J dropped 8; count of bases not matched to a gene: 5. In DNA form, the CDR3 reads TGCAGTGCCCACCGACAGGGGGACATTCAGTACTTC. This sequence encodes CSAHRQGDIQYF.

The table lists this clonotype with many counts. In DNA, the CDR3 is TGTGCCAGCAGCGTAGAATGGGGCAATCAGCCCCAGCATTTT. This sequence encodes CASSVEWGNQPQHF. This chain joins TRBV9 and TRBJ1-5; D remains unclear. This CDR3 has 14 amino acids. V was clipped by 0 bases and J by 2 bases, with 6 bases between them. Germline V gives CDR1 SGDLS, CDR2 YYNGEE.

This clonotype was counted ten times or more. The gene calls are TRBV20-1 and TRBJ2-7; D unresolved. CDR1 is DFQATT and CDR2 is SNEGSKA in the germline V gene (reference sequence). This CDR3 region has 12 residues. Trimming pared 1 base from V and 4 bases from J, leaving 8 bases between. The CDR3 region has the DNA TGCAGTGCTAGAGGTCCGAGGTACGAGCAGTACTTC. Translating it yields CSARGPRYEQYF.

This clonotype has just a few counts. This rearrangement joins TRBV7-2 to TRBJ2-7, with 10 bases matching TRBD2. With V trimmed by 7 bases and J by 3 bases, 9 bases remained unmatched. The CDR3 consists of 15 residues. Germline loops: CDR1 SGHTA, CDR2 FQGNSA. CDR3 bases: TGTGCCAGCACTCGAGTAGCGGGAGGAAACTACGAGCAGTACTTC. Residues: CASTRVAGGNYEQYF.